This T cell receptor (beta chain) was sequenced in a study of blood T cell repertoires in COVID-19. This CDR3 spans 17 amino acids. CDR1 and CDR2 from the germline V gene are LNHDA and SQIVND (reference sequence). Trimming took 0 bases from V and 3 from J; bases not matched to a gene: 4. The protocol was immunoSEQ multiplex PCR, while the TCRdb copy is restricted to in-frame clones and leaves out a portion. The sample has roughly 120,000 clones, approximately 86% seen once. The sequencing sample was made of peripheral blood. V usage is TRBV19 and J usage is TRBJ2-3; TRBD2 matches at 12 bases. The receptor comes from a human donor in a cohort sampled during active COVID-19. The CDR3 reads CASSIEATSGRTDTQYF. The CDR3 nucleotides are TGTGCCAGTAGTATAGAGGCGACTAGCGGGAGAACAGATACGCAGTATTTT. The whole variable domain, filled in from reference TRBV19 and TRBJ2-3, reads DGGITQSPKYLFRKEGQNVTLSCEQNLNHDAMYWYRQDPGQGLRLIYYSQIVNDFQKGDIAEGYSVSREKKESFPLTVTSAQKNPTAFYLCASSIEATSGRTDTQYFGPGTRLTVL.